A single sample gave rise to the 7 T cell receptor beta chains below, sequenced in a study of CD4 and CD8 cells across lung adenocarcinoma regions. Each CDR3 protein is one row after TCRdb ran MiXCR on the PCR reads. The sample has about 16,000 distinct CDR3 sequences; roughly half are singletons. The specimen was CD8+ T cells from the center of a lung tumor. Every receptor here comes from a female donor with lung adenocarcinoma. The CD4 and CD8 labels of this study may be unreliable.

This clonotype came up many times. Here the CDR3 DNA reads TGTGCCAGCAGTTACTCCGGGGGAATGAACACTGAAGCTTTCTTT. Protein product: CASSYSGGMNTEAFF. The chain combines TRBV6-5 with TRBJ1-1, with D perhaps TRBD1 (5 bases). The CDR3 has 15 residues. CDR1 and CDR2 from the germline V gene are MNHEY and SVGAGI. V lost 0 bases and J 0 bases, leaving 8 bases between the germline ends.

This sequence joins TRBV6-1 and TRBJ2-1, with 7 bases fitting TRBD1. The length of the CDR3 is 15 residues. CDR1 is MNHNS and CDR2 is SASEGT in the germline V gene. Trimming cost V 6 bases and J 8 bases; bases outside gene matches: 13. In DNA form, the CDR3 reads TGTGCCAGCAGCCCGGGCAGGGGGAGAAGGGATGAGCAGTTCTTC. This codes for CASSPGRGRRDEQFF.

This clonotype was found a few times. This chain uses TRBV25-1 with TRBJ2-6, with a possible D match to TRBD1 (5 bases). Germline V gene data show CDR1 as MGHDK and CDR2 as SYGVNS. Trimming removed 2 bases at V and 2 bases at J, with 10 bases between. The CDR3 has 16 residues. CDR3 region: CASSETQGPGANVLTF. The CDR3, as DNA: TGTGCCAGCAGTGAAACCCAGGGCCCTGGGGCCAACGTCCTGACTTTC.

This clonotype was seen only once. The chain employs TRBV27 and TRBJ2-1; TRBD2 matches 8 bases. The V gene end was trimmed by 6 bases and the J gene end by 6 bases; junction bases not matched to a gene: 10. The CDR3 runs 15 residues. Germline V gene lookup returns CDR1 MNHEY and CDR2 SMNVEV (reference sequence). The CDR3 sequence is CASRSPEREFNEQFF. As DNA, the CDR3 is TGTGCCAGCAGGAGCCCCGAGCGGGAGTTCAATGAGCAGTTCTTC.

A note on this clonotype: A read error may produce the germline difference seen at one junction end. The V gene is TRBV7-2, the J gene TRBJ2-3, with 13 bases identical to TRBD2. The CDR3 has 13 amino acids. Germline assignment: CDR1 SGHTA and CDR2 FQGNSA. The CDR3 loop is CASSSAGLAGADF. CDR3 nucleotide sequence: TGTGCCAGCAGCTCCGCCGGACTAGCGGGAGCGGACTTC.

This chain joins TRBV6-1 and TRBJ2-5; 7 nucleotides line up with TRBD2. Looked up from germline, CDR1 is MNHNS and CDR2 is SASEGT. V shed 2 bases, J shed 4 bases, and the junction held 10 bases outside the gene matches. The CDR3 totals 16 residues. CDR3 residues: CASSELSGIQSETQYF. The CDR3 region has the DNA TGTGCCAGCAGTGAACTCAGCGGGATTCAATCAGAGACCCAGTACTTC.

The genes are TRBV11-3 and TRBJ2-1, with D tentatively TRBD1 (5 bases). The J call may be incorrect, as the DNA end agrees better with TRBJ2-5. Germline-derived CDR1 and CDR2 are SGHNT and YENEEA. This CDR3 contains 12 residues. Here the CDR3 DNA reads TGTGCCAGCAGCTTACAGGGAGAGACCCAGTACTTC. Its translation: CASSLQGETQYF.